This passage covers 5 T cell receptor beta chains from one sample sequenced in a study of post-analysis software for immune sequencing data. These receptors' targets are unknown. The TCR beta cDNA libraries contained unique molecular identifiers. Each CDR3 protein gets one entry after TCRdb re-called the PCR reads with MiXCR. Among 700,000 to 900,000 distinct CDR3 sequences, under 60% were seen once, and the ten largest hold roughly 4.4%. Regarding the study as a whole: Roughly five TRBV segments appeared more often in patients than in controls, and TRBV5-6, TRBV5-1 and TRBV20-1 were among these.

Sequenced: blood. These receptors originate from a girl under 18 with multiple sclerosis.

This clonotype was observed at least ten times. The chain has TRBV2 and TRBJ2-7, with 8 bases fitting TRBD2. Per the germline V gene, CDR1 is SNHLY and CDR2 is FYNNEI. This CDR3 comprises 13 residues. V lost 6 bases and J lost 3; bases outside the gene matches: 4. The CDR3 here is CASRSGGNYEQYF. Here the CDR3 DNA reads TGTGCCAGCAGGAGCGGGGGTAACTACGAGCAGTACTTC.

This clonotype occurred a few times. CDR3 sequence reads: CASSRQTKPSYEQYF. The CDR3 DNA reads TGTGCCAGCTCAAGACAGACTAAACCCTCCTACGAGCAGTACTTC. The rearrangement joins TRBV18 to TRBJ2-7; D tentatively reads TRBD1 or TRBD2 (5 bases each). Germline-derived CDR1 and CDR2 are KGHSH and LQKENI. Deletions cut 5 bases from V and 0 bases from J, with 14 bases between. The CDR3 runs 15 residues.

The chain couples TRBV12-3 or TRBV12-4 to TRBJ2-5; D ambiguous. The length of the CDR3 is 14 residues. The V and J ends lost 10 bases and 0 bases respectively, with 15 bases between them. CDR3 protein: CATARTSHQETQYF. The CDR3, as DNA: TGTGCCACCGCCCGGACGTCCCACCAAGAGACCCAGTACTTC.

V usage is TRBV7-8 and J usage is TRBJ2-1; TRBD1 matches at 8 bases. Germline values: CDR1 SGHVS, CDR2 FQNEAQ. CDR3 size: 16 residues. Trimming cost V 1 base and J 9 bases; bases outside gene matches: 11. The CDR3, as DNA: TGTGCCAGCAGCTTAGACCAGGGGGCAGGAGTCAGTGAGCAGTTCTTC. Translation: CASSLDQGAGVSEQFF.

The chain employs TRBV6-5 and TRBJ2-5; D is ambiguous. Germline loops: CDR1 MNHEY, CDR2 SVGAGI. The germline V and J ends were trimmed by 2 bases and 4 bases, with 11 bases remaining between them. The CDR3 totals 14 residues. The CDR3 region has the DNA TGTGCCAGCAGTTACGACCGTGTTCGAGAGACCCAGTACTTC. Its translation: CASSYDRVRETQYF.